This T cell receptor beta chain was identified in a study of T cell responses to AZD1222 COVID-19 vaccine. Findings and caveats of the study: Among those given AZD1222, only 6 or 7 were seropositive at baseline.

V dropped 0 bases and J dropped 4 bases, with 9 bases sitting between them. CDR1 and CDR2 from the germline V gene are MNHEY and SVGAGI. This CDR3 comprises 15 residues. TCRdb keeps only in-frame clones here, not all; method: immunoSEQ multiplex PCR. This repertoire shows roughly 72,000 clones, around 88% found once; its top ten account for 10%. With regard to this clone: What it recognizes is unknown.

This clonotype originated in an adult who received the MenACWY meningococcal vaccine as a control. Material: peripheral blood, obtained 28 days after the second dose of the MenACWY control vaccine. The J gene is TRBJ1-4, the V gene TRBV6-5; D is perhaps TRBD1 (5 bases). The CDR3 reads CASSYSDGHNEKLFF. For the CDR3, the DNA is TGTGCCAGCAGTTACTCCGACGGACATAATGAAAAACTGTTTTTT.